This TCR beta chain is drawn from a study of cytomegalovirus exposure and HLA in healthy donors. Overall study findings and caveats: Most CMV-associated TCR beta chains appeared HLA-restricted in a later analysis.

Losses at the gene ends were 3 bases for V and 6 bases for J; bases not matched to a gene: 8. There are 14 residues in the CDR3. CDR1 is SQVTM and CDR2 is ANQGSEA in the germline V gene. It was with 60 Vbeta and 13 Jbeta primers that the PCR ran. Only in-frame clones appear in the TCRdb table, and some are missing; sequencing was by immunoSEQ multiplex PCR. This sample carries approximately 150,000 clones, around four fifths of them seen once, and the ten largest clones take over 4%. On this clone itself: Its antigen is not known.

The sequence was obtained from a man aged 45 to 65 in good health and CMV-seropositive. Input material: PBMCs. V is TRBV29-1 and J is TRBJ1-2; TRBD1 agrees at 9 bases. The CDR3: CSVDGTGSQNGYTF. CDR3 DNA: TGCAGCGTTGATGGGACAGGGTCCCAAAATGGCTACACCTTC. Drawing the rest from reference TRBV29-1 and TRBJ1-2, the complete variable domain is SAVISQKPSRDICQRGTSLTIQCQVDSQVTMMFWYRQQPGQSLTLIATANQGSEATYESGFVIDKFPISRPNLTFSTLTVSNMSPEDSSIYLCSVDGTGSQNGYTFGSGTRLTVV.